These T cell receptor beta chains were read from a single sample in a study of somatic mutations in cytotoxic T cells in rheumatoid arthritis. TCRdb's table, derived via immunoSEQ multiplex PCR, lists solely in-frame clones and lacks some. The data show about 6,600 clones, roughly 71% seen once. Sample: CD8+ T cells sorted from blood. These receptor sequences come from a man aged 35 to 55 in good health. The CDR3 runs from the conserved cysteine through the conserved F or W. A D gene is named only where the DNA matches it firmly. Not every row has a clone size; where given, it reads once, few, many or a size class.

- TRBJ2-7 TRBD2 TRBV29-1 TGCAGCGGACTAGCGGGAGATTCCCCTGGCGAGCAGTACTTC CSGLAGDSPGEQYF
- TRBJ2-1 TRBD2 TRBV7-9 TGTGCCAGCACTAGCGGGAGTTTCCGCTTGCCACACAATGAGCAGTTCTTC CASTSGSFRLPHNEQFF
- TRBJ1-1 - TRBV7-6 TGTGCCAGCAGCGCGGACAGGAACACTGAAGCTTTCTTT CASSADRNTEAFF
- TRBJ2-1 TRBD2 TRBV5-4 TGTGCCAGCAGCTTGGGCGTTAGCGGGAGAAATGAGCAGTTCTTC CASSLGVSGRNEQFF
- TRBJ1-2 - TRBV6-5 TGTGCCAGCAGTTACTCGGGGTCGAACTATGGCTACACCTTC CASSYSGSNYGYTF
once TRBJ2-7 - TRBV19 TGTGCCAGTAGTATGTCCGTCTCGAGCGAGCAGTACTTC CASSMSVSSEQYF
- TRBJ2-2 - TRBV9 TGTGCCAGCAGCGTAGGGGGTTCCGGGGAGCTGTTTTTT CASSVGGSGELFF
- TRBJ2-7 TRBD2 TRBV30 TGTGCCTGGACCCCCTACGCGGGAGGGCGATACGAGCAGTACTTC CAWTPYAGGRYEQYF
- TRBJ2-1 TRBD1 TRBV5-1 TGCGCCAGCAGCACCGACAGGGTATACGAGCAGTTCTTC CASSTDRVYEQFF
few TRBJ1-2 - TRBV19 TGTGCCAGTAGTATAGCCAGGGGCGGAAACTATGGCTACACCTTC CASSIARGGNYGYTF
few TRBJ2-7 - TRBV14 TGTGCCAGCAGCCTTCAAAAGGTACTGGACGGTAGAATTTACGAGCAGTACTTC CASSLQKVLDGRIYEQYF
- TRBJ2-3 TRBD2 TRBV6-4 TGTGCCAGCAGTGACGGACTAGCGGGAGGGCGAGATACGCAGTATTTT CASSDGLAGGRDTQYF
- TRBJ2-2 - TRBV28 TGTGCCAGCGGGGGTTACACCGGGGAGCTGTTTTTT CASGGYTGELFF
few TRBJ2-7 - TRBV11-2 TGTGCCAGCAGCTTAGCTGAACCTCAGGTGTACGAGCAGTACTTC CASSLAEPQVYEQYF
once TRBJ2-3 TRBD1 TRBV7-8 TGTGCCAGCAGCACACAGGGGCAAAACCCCATGGATACGCAGTATTTT CASSTQGQNPMDTQYF
few TRBJ2-1 TRBD2 TRBV27 TGTGCCAGCAGGCCTCCCGGACTAGCGCGAGGGAATGAGCAGTTCTTC CASRPPGLARGNEQFF
- TRBJ2-2 - TRBV4-3 TGCGCCAGCAGCCAAGAATCCAGGGCGCCCGGGGAGCTGTTTTTT CASSQESRAPGELFF
- TRBJ2-3 TRBD2 TRBV29-1 TGCAGCGTTGAAGAGGATAGCGGGAGCTTCACAGATACGCAGTATTTT CSVEEDSGSFTDTQYF
- TRBJ1-1 - TRBV7-6 TGTGCCAGCCAGGAGGGAATGAACACTGAAGCTTTCTTT CASQEGMNTEAFF
- TRBJ1-5 - TRBV11-2 TGTGCCAGCAGTGTCGATAGCAATCAGCCCCAGCATTTT CASSVDSNQPQHF
- TRBJ1-1 TRBD1 TRBV6-6 TGTGCCAGCAGTTTTTCCGGGACAGGGGGCACTGAAGCTTTCTTT CASSFSGTGGTEAFF
- TRBJ2-7 TRBD1 TRBV2 TGTGCCAGCAGTGGGGACAGGTATTCCTACGAGCAGTACTTC CASSGDRYSYEQYF
- TRBJ2-2 - TRBV11-2 TGTGCCAGCAGCTTAGGCCCTCCTAGCCGGTGGAACACCGGGGAGCTGTTTTTT CASSLGPPSRWNTGELFF
- TRBJ2-2 - TRBV7-2 TGTGCCAGCAGCTTAGGCTCCGGGGAGCTGTTTTTT CASSLGSGELFF
once TRBJ2-7 TRBD1 TRBV28 TGTGCCAGCAGTCTGGGACAGAGGGCCTACGAGCAGTACTTC CASSLGQRAYEQYF
- TRBJ2-7 - TRBV7-9 TGTGCCAGCAGCTTAGAAGAGGGCGACGAGCAGTACTTC CASSLEEGDEQYF
- TRBJ2-2 TRBD2 TRBV6-5 TGTGCCAGCAGTTTCGCTAGCGGGAACACCGGGGAGCTGTTTTTT CASSFASGNTGELFF
- TRBJ2-3 TRBD2 TRBV9 TGTGCCAGCAGCCCTCGGACTAGCGGAGGGTCTACGACAGATACGCAGTATTTT CASSPRTSGGSTTDTQYF
- TRBJ2-5 TRBD2 TRBV5-1 TGCGCCAGCAGCTCCTGGGGGGGCGGGAGGCCTCAAGAGACCCAGTACTTC CASSSWGGGRPQETQYF
few TRBJ2-2 TRBD2 TRBV7-2 TGTGCCAGCAGCCCCCGGACTAGCGGGGGGGCAGCCGGGGAGCTGTTTTTT CASSPRTSGGAAGELFF
- TRBJ2-7 - TRBV4-2 TGTGCCAGCAGCCAAGCCGGACTACAGTACTTCTACGAGCAGTACTTC CASSQAGLQYFYEQYF
- TRBJ2-1 - TRBV6-1 TGTGCCAGCAGTGAACCAGGGGTTTTCGGCTACAATGAGCAGTTCTTC CASSEPGVFGYNEQFF
- TRBJ1-1 - TRBV2 TGTGCCAGCAGTGAACTGGAGAACACTGAAGCTTTCTTT CASSELENTEAFF